This T cell receptor (beta chain) came from a study of cytomegalovirus exposure and HLA in healthy donors. This clone was counted a single time. Vbeta (60) and Jbeta (13) primers were used in the PCR. TCRdb's table, derived via immunoSEQ multiplex PCR, lists solely in-frame clones and lacks some. The table has about 140,000 clones, approximately 63% seen once. V shed 6 bases and J 3 bases; nucleotides not matched to a gene: 5. The CDR3 runs to 14 residues. Germline V gene lookup returns CDR1 MNHNS and CDR2 SASEGT. The TCR comes from a woman aged 60-75 years in good health and CMV-seropositive. This sequence joins TRBV6-1 and TRBJ2-7; the match to TRBD1 covers 10 bases. Sequenced material: PBMCs. The CDR3 bases are TGTGCCAGCAGGGCGGACAGGGGGGACTACGAGCAGTACTTC. It specifies CASRADRGDYEQYF.